This T cell receptor (beta chain) was documented in a study of radiation and T cells in renal cell carcinoma. Study-level points and caveats: From baseline, blood top tumor clonotypes peaked at 2 weeks post-radiation. Pretreatment tumor biopsies were lacking, so baseline clonotypes are unknown.

This CDR3 has 16 residues. The V gene lost 4 bases and the J gene lost 2 bases, with 18 bases spanning the gap. Germline V gives CDR1 SGDLS, CDR2 YYNGEE. As to this clone: Its antigen is not identified.

The method was immunoSEQ multiplex PCR; TCRdb's version includes in-frame clones alone and lacks a portion of them. The table shows approximately 31,000 clones, with around 85% occurring only once. Noted time point: blood 4 weeks post-SBRT, at nephrectomy. Treatment: 15 Gy SBRT to primary tumor, nephrectomy 4 weeks later. The V and J genes are TRBV9 and TRBJ2-5, with D tentatively TRBD1 (6 bases). Here the sequenced sample was blood, taken from a patient whose treatment included radiotherapy and nephrectomy. The source is a man in his sixties with renal cell carcinoma. The CDR3 is CASSRDRNARQETQYF. The CDR3 bases are TGTGCCAGCAGCAGAGACAGGAATGCTCGGCAAGAGACCCAGTACTTC. Full variable domain (missing parts from reference TRBV9 and TRBJ2-5): DSGVTQTPKHLITATGQRVTLRCSPRSGDLSVYWYQQSLDQGLQFLIQYYNGEERAKGNILERFSAQQFPDLHSELNLSSLELGDSALYFCASSRDRNARQETQYFGPGTRLLVL.